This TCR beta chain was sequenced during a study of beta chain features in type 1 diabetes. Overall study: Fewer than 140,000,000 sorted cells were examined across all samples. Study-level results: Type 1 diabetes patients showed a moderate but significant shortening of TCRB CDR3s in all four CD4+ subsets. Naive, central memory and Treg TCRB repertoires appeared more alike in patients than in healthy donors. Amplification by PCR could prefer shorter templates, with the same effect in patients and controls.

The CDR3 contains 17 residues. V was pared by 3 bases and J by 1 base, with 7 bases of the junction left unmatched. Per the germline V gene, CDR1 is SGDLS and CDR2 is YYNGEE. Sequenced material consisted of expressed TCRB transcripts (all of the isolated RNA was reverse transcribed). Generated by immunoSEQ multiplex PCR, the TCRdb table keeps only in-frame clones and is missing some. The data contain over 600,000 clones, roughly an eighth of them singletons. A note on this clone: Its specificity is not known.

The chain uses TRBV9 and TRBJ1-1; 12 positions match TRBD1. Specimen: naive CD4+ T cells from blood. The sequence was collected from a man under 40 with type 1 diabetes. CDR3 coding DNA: TGTGCCAGCAGCGGGGACAGGGGGCCCGATGGGAACACTGAAGCTTTCTTT. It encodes CASSGDRGPDGNTEAFF.